This TCR beta chain was sequenced during a study of OX40 agonist ivuxolimab in advanced cancers. At the level of the study: Participants averaged about 60 years of age (range about 23 to 79) and were around 83% male. Whole-study results and caveats: Compared with CD4+, CD8+ T cells on average had more expanded clones.

As concerns this clone: Its antigen is unknown.

The CDR3 extends over 16 amino acids. The V gene's germline CDR1 is SGDLS and CDR2 YYNGEE. Trimming removed 4 bases from V and 4 bases from J; junction bases left unmatched: 8. The table came from immunoSEQ multiplex PCR; TCRdb's copy has only in-frame clones and leaves some out. The profile shows 100,000 to 120,000 clones, 75% to 95% of them singletons. This specimen was CD4+ or CD8+ T cells sorted from blood, taken in a trial of the OX40 agonist ivuxolimab. This chain uses TRBV9 with TRBJ2-3; 11 bases match TRBD2. The receptor was isolated from an adult with an advanced solid tumor such as melanoma, head and neck, liver or kidney cancer. This chain's CDR3 is CASSKIAGGPSDTQYF. In nucleotides, the CDR3 is TGTGCCAGCAGCAAGATAGCGGGAGGGCCATCAGATACGCAGTATTTT.